The 11 T cell receptor beta chains presented below share a single source sample, sequenced in a study of blood T cell repertoires in COVID-19 (dated by TCRdb to 2018 to 2021). The library was built by means of the immunoSEQ multiplex PCR assay. This immuneACCESS table, as held by TCRdb, lists in-frame sequences with V and J called but not all clones. Of the missing ones, under half trace to an unresolved V gene in checked studies; the others have no known cause. The sample records 95,000 to 100,000 clones, less than 85% of which are singletons. About 24% of the sample comes from the top ten. The sequenced material came from peripheral blood. The receptors stem from a human donor in a cohort sampled during active COVID-19.

V gene TRBV29-1 combines with J gene TRBJ2-5; 9 positions agree with TRBD1. V gave up 5 bases and J gave up 5 bases; unmatched junction bases: 9. The CDR3 spans 14 residues. CDR1 is SQVTM, CDR2 ANQGSEA, per germline. The CDR3 protein is CSVQVGTGWETQYF. The DNA of the CDR3 is TGCAGCGTTCAAGTCGGGACAGGGTGGGAGACCCAGTACTTC.

The chain joins TRBV29-1 to TRBJ1-2; a weak D match, TRBD1 (6 bases). Trimming stripped 7 bases from V and 8 bases from J, with 17 bases between. Germline-derived CDR1 and CDR2 are SQVTM and ANQGSEA. This CDR3 is built from 12 residues. CDR3 residues: CSGSSGQWGYTF. Here the CDR3 DNA reads TGCAGCGGGTCATCGGGACAATGGGGCTACACCTTC.

This clone was recorded a few times. The chain employs TRBV9 and TRBJ1-3; possibly TRBD1 for D (5 bases). CDR1 and CDR2 (germline): SGDLS, YYNGEE. V lost 0 bases and J lost 5, with 9 bases in between. This CDR3 has 14 residues. CDR3 sequence (DNA): TGTGCCAGCAGCGTAGCGACAGTTAGAAACACCATATATTTT. Protein product: CASSVATVRNTIYF. Based on the CDR3 plus reference TRBV9 and TRBJ1-3, the full variable domain is DSGVTQTPKHLITATGQRVTLRCSPRSGDLSVYWYQQSLDQGLQFLIQYYNGEERAKGNILERFSAQQFPDLHSELNLSSLELGDSALYFCASSVATVRNTIYFGEGSWLTVV.

The gene calls are TRBV5-4 and TRBJ2-3, with 8 positions matching TRBD2. From germline, CDR1 is SGHNT and CDR2 YYREEE (reference sequence). The CDR3 runs to 15 residues. Trimming removed 2 bases from V and 6 bases from J; junction bases left unmatched: 8. The CDR3 nucleotides read TGTGCCAGCAGCTTAAGGCTAGCGGGCCCGGATACGCAGTATTTT. It is translated as CASSLRLAGPDTQYF.

The chain links TRBV14 to TRBJ2-1; possible D gene TRBD2, 6 bases. Germline-derived CDR1 and CDR2 are SGHDN and FVKESK. Trimming left V 6 bases short and J 9 bases short, with 18 bases between. The CDR3 consists of 14 residues. The DNA for the CDR3 is TGTGCCAGCAGTCGGGAGTATGGTATTGGTGAGCAGTTCTTC. It specifies CASSREYGIGEQFF.

The chain links TRBV4-1 to TRBJ1-1, with 9 positions matching TRBD1. This CDR3 contains 18 residues. Germline trimming cut 2 bases from V and 4 bases from J; bases unmatched to any gene: 14. The germline V gene has CDR1 MGHRA and CDR2 YSYEKL. The DNA for the CDR3 is TGCGCCAGCAGCCAACCGGCGGGACAGGGAATCCGTCGCACTGAAGCTTTCTTT. Encoded protein: CASSQPAGQGIRRTEAFF.

V is TRBV27 and J is TRBJ1-2; 9 bases line up with TRBD1. The length of the CDR3 is 15 residues. J gave up 4 bases and V 4 bases, and 7 bases lay outside the gene matches. Germline V gives CDR1 MNHEY, CDR2 SMNVEV (reference sequence). Here the CDR3 DNA reads TGTGCCAGCAGTTCCGCCGGGACAGGGTTCTATGGCTACACCTTC. Translation: CASSSAGTGFYGYTF.

This clone was seen only a few times. The J gene is TRBJ2-7, the V gene TRBV18; the D gene is possibly TRBD2 (5 bases). The CDR3 extends over 12 amino acids. V dropped 6 bases and J dropped 4 bases, with 10 bases sitting between them. Germline assignment: CDR1 KGHSH and CDR2 LQKENI. CDR3 nucleotide sequence: TGTGCCAGCTCCCTAGGAGGATACGAGCAGTACTTC. As protein: CASSLGGYEQYF.

This chain connects TRBV19 to TRBJ2-7; possible D gene TRBD2, 5 bases. This CDR3 is 15 amino acids long. Deletions cut 6 bases from V and 0 bases from J, with 15 bases between. Germline CDR1 LNHDA, CDR2 SQIVND (reference sequence). The CDR3 sequence is CASSPLSSGSYEQYF. The CDR3 region has the DNA TGTGCCAGTAGCCCTCTTTCGAGCGGCTCCTACGAGCAGTACTTC.

This clone has more than one count but fewer than ten. The rearrangement joins TRBV15 to TRBJ2-2; TRBD1 might be the D (6 bases). The CDR3 runs 14 residues. V dropped 8 bases and J dropped 6 bases, with 16 bases sitting between them. CDR1 and CDR2 (germline): LNHNV, YYDKDF (reference sequence). CDR3 sequence: CATERGSLAGELFF. CDR3 bases: TGTGCCACCGAAAGGGGGTCCCTCGCCGGGGAGCTGTTTTTT.

The gene calls are TRBV2 and TRBJ1-5, with TRBD1 as a possible D gene (6 bases). The CDR3 runs to 15 residues. V dropped 3 bases and J dropped 4 bases, with 13 bases sitting between them. CDR1 and CDR2 from the germline V gene are SNHLY and FYNNEI. The CDR3 region has the DNA TGTGCCAGCAGTGACGACGGGACACCGAATCAGCCCCAGCATTTT. It specifies CASSDDGTPNQPQHF. The full variable domain, its missing parts supplied by reference TRBV2 and TRBJ1-5, is EPEVTQTPSHQVTQMGQEVILRCVPISNHLYFYWYRQILGQKVEFLVSFYNNEISEKSEIFDDQFSVERPDGSNFTLKIRSTKLEDSAMYFCASSDDGTPNQPQHFGDGTRLSIL.